This T cell receptor beta chain was captured in a study of blood T cell repertoires in COVID-19 (dated by TCRdb to between 2020 and 2021). A note on the overall study: The collaborator samples originated in the United States, Italy and Spain and spanned the acute and convalescent phases of COVID-19. The prospective study material was composed of cDNA or gDNA derived from T cells, B-cell-depleted T cells, or PBMCs. The dataset comprised deeply sampled blood TCRbeta repertoires from subjects exposed to, actively infected with, or recovered from COVID-19. A freely available public database, intended as a resource for researchers studying the immune response to SARS-CoV-2, is where the repertoires were released. Samples came from the ongoing ImmuneRACE study (first 160 participants) plus 1,254 subjects from 6 global collaborators. Sample metadata almost always included a de-identified subject ID, COVID-19 status, age in years and sex. Where available, HLA class I and class II types were taken from metadata supplied by the sample provider and were not determined by assay-based typing. The research as a whole found: The amount of clinical and demographic metadata varied by source and participant and was provided uncurated.

A second Seattle source provided samples from volunteer blood donors who had recovered from COVID-19. Each collaborating institution followed its own protocols to collect whole blood in K2EDTA tubes. For TCRbeta analysis, collaborators shipped samples as frozen whole blood, isolated PBMCs, or DNA extracted from either of those sample types. About this clone itself: No antigen is known for it. It has no much larger one-base neighbor in the sample; base qualities were not kept.

TCRbeta CDR3 regions were amplified from genomic DNA using the immunoSEQ Assay, a bias-controlled multiplex PCR. The authors processed their data as follows. The number of nucleated cells in each sample was estimated from the amplification of reference gene primers within the assay. To quantify the absolute abundance of each unique TCRbeta CDR3 rearrangement, sequence reads were collapsed and filtered. For each sample, productive Simpson clonality was calculated by taking the square root of Simpson's diversity index across productive rearrangements. TCRdb retrieved this table from immuneACCESS and kept in-frame rearrangements only. Not all clones are present; in checked studies, unresolved V genes account for under half, and no reason is known for the remainder. V and J calls and clone size are those listed in that table; D and trimming were worked out from the DNA. Recorded for this sample are around 140,000 clones; about 87% of them occurred a single time. The biggest ten clones account for approximately 40% of the sample.

Its CDR3 holds 15 amino acids, cysteine through phenylalanine. CDR3 DNA is the only sequence kept; it has 45 bases, read in frame from the first base. Trimming takes 4 bases from V and 0 bases from J, and the germline ends sit 7 bases apart. The germline V gene provides CDR1 MGHRA and CDR2 YSYEKL. Input material: peripheral blood. The sequence was collected from a man in his fifties or sixties who had recovered from COVID-19. The rearranged chain carries TRBV4-1 and TRBJ2-6; tentative D gene TRBD1, with 5 bases matching. The CDR3 amino acid sequence is: CASSPDNSGANVLTF. The sequenced DNA is TGCGCCAGCAGCCCGGACAACTCTGGGGCCAACGTCCTGACTTTC.